This paragraph covers one TCR beta chain sequence. The table lists this clone with a count of one. The antigen it recognizes is unknown. Within one base of it there is no much larger clone, and no base qualities were kept. Collaborating institutions collected whole blood in K2EDTA tubes following their own protocols. For TCRbeta analysis, collaborator samples were shipped as frozen whole blood, as isolated PBMCs, or as DNA extracted from either sample type. The trim is 3 bases for V and 5 bases for J, with a gap of 16 bases between the germline ends. CDR1 and CDR2 (MGHDK, SYGVNS) derive from the germline V gene. The CDR3 measures 15 amino acids from cysteine to phenylalanine. Only CDR3 DNA remains: 45 bases, in frame from the first base. The entry originates in a study of blood T cell repertoires in COVID-19 (dated by TCRdb to the early 2020s). Turning to the overall study: Samples covering the acute and convalescent phases of COVID-19 were provided by collaborators in the United States, Italy and Spain. The repertoires were released in a freely available public database meant as a resource for research on the immune response to SARS-CoV-2. The material from the prospective study consisted of cDNA or gDNA derived from T cells, B-cell-depleted T cells, or PBMCs. The dataset comprised deeply sampled blood TCRbeta repertoires from subjects exposed to, actively infected with, or recovered from COVID-19. Samples came from the ongoing ImmuneRACE study (first 160 participants) plus 1,254 subjects from 6 global collaborators. Sample metadata almost always included a de-identified subject ID, COVID-19 status, age in years and sex. Where available, HLA class I and class II types were taken from metadata supplied by the sample provider and were not determined by assay-based typing. What the work shows at the level of the full study, not this receptor alone: Clinical and demographic metadata were provided uncurated, with the amount varying by source and participant.

TCRbeta CDR3 regions were amplified from genomic DNA by means of the immunoSEQ Assay, a bias-controlled multiplex PCR. The paper's processing steps were these. Within the assay, amplification of reference gene primers was used to estimate how many nucleated cells each sample contained. Sequence reads were collapsed and filtered to measure the absolute abundance of every unique TCRbeta CDR3 rearrangement. Productive Simpson clonality was computed per sample as the square root of Simpson's diversity index over productive rearrangements. TCRdb re-hosts the immuneACCESS table, in-frame sequences only. Its copies lack some clones; in the studies checked, an unresolved V gene accounts for under half of them, and the cause for the rest is not known. The V and J calls and clone size are taken from that table; D and trimming were inferred from the DNA. The sample profile shows 25,000 to 30,000 clones; 80% to 90% of them were found once. The ten largest clones take up 2.7% of the sample.

Rearrangement joined TRBV25-1 to TRBJ2-5; confidence is insufficient to name the D gene. Sequencing was done on a sample of peripheral blood. This clonotype was obtained from a human donor in a cohort sampled during active COVID-19. The sequenced DNA: TGTGCCAGCAGTGATGCAGGATCGGTCGAGGAGACCCAGTACTTC. Its translation is CASSDAGSVEETQYF.